The 5 T cell receptor beta chains given below trace back to one sample, sequenced in a study of T cells in Graves' hyperthyroidism and ophthalmopathy. From RNA transcripts, TCR beta CDR3 regions were amplified. First-round RT-PCR of the TCR CDR3 relied on the HTBI primer set. TCRdb recomputed calls from the multiplex PCR reads with MiXCR, one row per CDR3 protein. The repertoire consists of about 840,000 distinct CDR3 sequences, with over 35% occurring once and the leading ten covering more than 7%. Sequenced: blood. These receptor sequences come from a man younger than 35 with Graves' hyperthyroidism.

The chain is built from TRBV24-1 and TRBJ2-3, with a possible D match to TRBD1 (6 bases). The CDR3 is 16 residues long. The V gene lost 4 bases and the J gene lost 0 bases, with 13 bases spanning the gap. CDR1 is KGHDR, CDR2 SFDVKD, per germline. The CDR3 region has the DNA TGTGCCACCAGTGACCCACAGGGAGTAAGCACAGATACGCAGTATTTT. Its protein product is CATSDPQGVSTDTQYF.

This clonotype occurred a few times. The gene calls are TRBV20-1 and TRBJ2-7; 10 positions agree with TRBD2. The J segment lost 6 bases and the V segment lost 3 bases, leaving 8 bases of the junction unmatched. CDR1 is DFQATT and CDR2 is SNEGSKA in the germline V gene (reference sequence). The CDR3 runs to 14 residues. For the CDR3, the DNA is TGCAGTGCTAGGCCTAGCGGGAGAGGGCCCGAGCAGTACTTC. Residues: CSARPSGRGPEQYF.

Ten or more counts support this clonotype. The chain has TRBV19 and TRBJ2-6; unclear D gene. Between the trimmed V and J ends, which lost 6 bases and 2 bases, there was a span of 14 bases. CDR1 LNHDA and CDR2 SQIVND come from the germline V gene (reference sequence). This CDR3 has 16 amino acids. The CDR3 DNA is TGTGCCAGTAGCCAAATCAGGCCGGCTGGGGCCAACGTCCTGACTTTC. Encoded protein: CASSQIRPAGANVLTF.

A few counts support this clonotype. The rearrangement joins TRBV12-3 or TRBV12-4 to TRBJ1-1; tentative D call: TRBD1 (5 bases). V was clipped by 3 bases and J by 6 bases, with 11 bases between them. The CDR3 totals 13 residues. The CDR3 DNA sequence: TGTGCCAGCAGTTTCACGGGGGGGGCTGAAGCTTTCTTT. Translating gives CASSFTGGAEAFF.

The chain uses TRBV7-9 and TRBJ1-2; maybe TRBD1 (5 bases). V gave up 6 bases and J gave up 4 bases, with 12 bases separating them. The CDR3 has 13 amino acids. Germline V gene data show CDR1 as SEHNR and CDR2 as FQNEAQ (reference sequence). The CDR3 DNA follows: TGTGCCAGCAGTTTTGATGGGGCCTATGGCTACACCTTC. Encoded protein: CASSFDGAYGYTF.